This entry features one TCR beta chain sequence. This entry comes from a study of T cell changes during pregnancy in multiple sclerosis. Produced via immunoSEQ multiplex PCR; TCRdb's table is partial and in-frame only. The sample has about 83,000 clones, over 80% seen once. Germline V gene lookup returns CDR1 SGHTA and CDR2 FQGNSA. The V end was cut by 5 bases, the J end by 9 bases, with 20 bases between. CDR3 length equals 15 residues. The sample was PBMCs, taken in the first trimester of pregnancy. The TCR was taken from a female donor in good health, serving as a control in a pregnancy study. Some clones in this sample may be carry-over from other donors' samples. V is TRBV7-2 and J is TRBJ2-1; a possible D gene is TRBD2 (7 bases). The CDR3 DNA follows: TGTGCCAGCAGCCTCATGGGGGGGGCGGACATTGAGCAGTTCTTC. Its translation: CASSLMGGADIEQFF.